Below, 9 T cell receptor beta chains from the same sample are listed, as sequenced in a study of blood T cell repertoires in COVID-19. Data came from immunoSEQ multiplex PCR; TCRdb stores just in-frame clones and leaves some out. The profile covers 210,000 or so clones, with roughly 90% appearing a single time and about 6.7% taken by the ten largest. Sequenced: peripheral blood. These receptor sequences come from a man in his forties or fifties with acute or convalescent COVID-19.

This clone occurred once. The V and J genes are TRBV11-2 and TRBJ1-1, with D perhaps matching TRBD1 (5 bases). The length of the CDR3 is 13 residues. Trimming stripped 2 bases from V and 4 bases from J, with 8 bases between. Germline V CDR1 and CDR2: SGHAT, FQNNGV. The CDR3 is CASSLYRGTEAFF. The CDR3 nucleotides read TGTGCCAGCAGCTTATATAGGGGCACTGAAGCTTTCTTT.

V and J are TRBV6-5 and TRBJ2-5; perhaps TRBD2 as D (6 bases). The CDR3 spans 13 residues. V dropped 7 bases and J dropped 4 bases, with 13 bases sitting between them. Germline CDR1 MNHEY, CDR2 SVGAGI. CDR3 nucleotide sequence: TGTGCCAGCACCGCTCTCGGGGGAGAGACCCAGTACTTC. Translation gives CASTALGGETQYF.

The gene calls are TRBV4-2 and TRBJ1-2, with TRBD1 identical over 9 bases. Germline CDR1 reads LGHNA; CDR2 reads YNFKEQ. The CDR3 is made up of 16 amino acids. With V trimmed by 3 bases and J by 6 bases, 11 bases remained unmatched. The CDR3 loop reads CASSQHPLTGGDGYTF. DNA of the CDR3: TGTGCCAGCAGCCAGCATCCTCTGACAGGGGGGGATGGCTACACCTTC.

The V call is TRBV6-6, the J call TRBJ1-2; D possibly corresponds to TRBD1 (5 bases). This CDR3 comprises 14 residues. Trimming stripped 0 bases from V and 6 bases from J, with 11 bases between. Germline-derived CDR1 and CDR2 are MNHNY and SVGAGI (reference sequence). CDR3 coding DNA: TGTGCCAGCAGTTACTCTGGCGGGACGGATGGCTACACCTTC. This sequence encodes CASSYSGGTDGYTF.

This chain's CDR3 is CASSLGRRGYQETQYF. The CDR3 region has the DNA TGCGCCAGCAGCTTGGGCCGTCGGGGGTACCAAGAGACCCAGTACTTC. The chain has TRBV5-1 and TRBJ2-5, with a tentative D call TRBD2 (6 bases). The V gene's germline CDR1 is SGHRS and CDR2 YFSETQ. The CDR3 extends over 16 amino acids. Trimming removed 0 bases from V and 0 bases from J, with 12 bases in between. Combining the CDR3 with reference TRBV5-1 and TRBJ2-5 gives the whole variable domain KAGVTQTPRYLIKTRGQQVTLSCSPISGHRSVSWYQQTPGQGLQFLFEYFSETQRNKGNFPGRFSGRQFSNSRSEMNVSTLELGDSALYLCASSLGRRGYQETQYFGPGTRLLVL.

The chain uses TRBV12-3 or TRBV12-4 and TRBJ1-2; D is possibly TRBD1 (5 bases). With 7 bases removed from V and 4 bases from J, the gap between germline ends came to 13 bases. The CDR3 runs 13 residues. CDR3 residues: CASTLGASYGYTF. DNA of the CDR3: TGTGCCAGCACCCTAGGGGCGTCCTATGGCTACACCTTC.

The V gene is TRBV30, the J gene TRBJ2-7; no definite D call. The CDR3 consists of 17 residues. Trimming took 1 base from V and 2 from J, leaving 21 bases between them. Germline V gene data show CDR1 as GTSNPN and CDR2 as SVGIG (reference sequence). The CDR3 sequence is CAWSAPPRLSRTYEQYF. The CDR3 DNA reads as TGTGCCTGGAGTGCCCCGCCGAGACTCTCTAGGACCTACGAGCAGTACTTC.

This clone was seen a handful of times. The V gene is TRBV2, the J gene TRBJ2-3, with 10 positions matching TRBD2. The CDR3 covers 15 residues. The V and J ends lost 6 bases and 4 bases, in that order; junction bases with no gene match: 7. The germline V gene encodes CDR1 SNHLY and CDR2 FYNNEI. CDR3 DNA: TGTGCCAGCAGCCCCTGGACTAGCGGCGCAGATACGCAGTATTTT. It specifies CASSPWTSGADTQYF.

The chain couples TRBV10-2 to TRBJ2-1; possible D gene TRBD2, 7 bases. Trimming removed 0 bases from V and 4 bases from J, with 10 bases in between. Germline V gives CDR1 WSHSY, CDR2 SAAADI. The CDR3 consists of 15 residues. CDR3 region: CASSESGGPYNEQFF. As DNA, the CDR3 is TGCGCCAGCAGTGAGTCGGGGGGGCCTTACAATGAGCAGTTCTTC.